The present TCR beta chain was sequenced within a study of cytomegalovirus exposure and HLA in healthy donors. PCR amplification relied on 60 Vbeta primers (plus 13 Jbeta primers). Assay: immunoSEQ multiplex PCR; the TCRdb copy retains only in-frame clones and omits some. Of 85,000 to 120,000 clones detected, about 70% appear once; the ten largest clones hold around 5.8%. Germline loops: CDR1 MNHEY, CDR2 SMNVEV (reference sequence). The V and J ends lost 5 bases and 6 bases respectively, with 9 bases between them. The CDR3 has 12 residues. The sequencing input was PBMCs. The sequence was collected from a woman in her 50s in good health and CMV-seropositive. This chain connects TRBV27 to TRBJ2-3; D not resolved. The CDR3 protein is CASSISRDTQYF. The CDR3 DNA follows: TGTGCCAGCAGTATAAGCCGGGATACGCAGTATTTT.